The rows below give T cell receptor beta chains drawn from one sample of a study of blood T cell repertoires in COVID-19. Sequencing used immunoSEQ multiplex PCR; TCRdb keeps in-frame clones, though not all of them. The sample has just over 300,000 clones, roughly 87% seen once. The sequenced sample consisted of PBMCs or T cells enriched from blood (not recorded which). The receptors were gathered from a woman aged 18-35 years who had recovered from COVID-19. Each CDR3 is given with its conserved first and last residue.

v_call cdr3_aa
TRBV19 CASSIDLFEGHLDYGYTF
TRBV2 CASSVTGGGSPLHF
TRBV5-1 CASSPLESGNEKLFF
TRBV24-1 CATSDSKSSYEQYF
TRBV29-1 CSAGLAAYGQYF
TRBV9 CASSVGASGGYNEQFF
TRBV2 CASAGNPGETQYF
TRBV3-1/TRBV3-2 CASSMRRGDQSYTF
TRBV6-5 CASLSFGGGRFF
TRBV29-1 CSVDRTGVEQFF
TRBV5-4 CASSSGGGQPQHF
TRBV19 CASSPFTKTGEETQYF
TRBV5-1 CATSEIGAREINTEAFF
TRBV19 CASSRALAGLINTGELFF
TRBV24-1 CATSDPGQGASGYTF
TRBV4-3 CASSQDLGLAGRNEQFF
TRBV7-4 CASSRIRRQDLGVDF
TRBV2 CASSVRTLLSGVKNTGELFF
TRBV7-9 CASSSRGGQGSQPQHF
TRBV5-4 CASSLMAYGDEQFF
TRBV7-8 CASSFGGTSGSSSYEQYF
TRBV30 CAETRGPNTEAFF
TRBV10-3 CAIRDRDSYTGELFF
TRBV5-1 CASTMGLAGNNEQFF
TRBV19 CASSSPGGYTF
TRBV27 CASSSDGDNEKLFF
TRBV7-3 CASSLWDRNTGELFF
TRBV11-2 CASSPGQGPFRGIYEQYF
TRBV7-2 CASSLGSSGNTIYF
TRBV5-5 CASRLGRTAVEKLFF
TRBV12-3/TRBV12-4 CASSLATGTEQYF
TRBV30 CAWLRSSTDTQYF
TRBV7-2 CASSSFLNTEAFF
TRBV18 CASSPVIVELTGSYNEQFF
TRBV28 CASSPDRALLNTEAFF
TRBV13 CASSNRRNTEAFF
TRBV30 CAWSLDSGSYNSPLHF
TRBV6-2/TRBV6-3 CASSPASSYNEQFF
TRBV10-3 CAIRRVGSTGRNTEAFF
TRBV28 CASSFGTGLQETQYF
TRBV5-5 CASSLVGPRPQHF